Presented here are 18 T cell receptor beta chains from one specimen sequenced in a study of patients and donors after allogeneic stem cell transplantation. In TCRdb, the RT-PCR reads were re-called with MiXCR into one record per CDR3 protein. Of around 30,000 distinct CDR3 sequences in the sample, roughly 8% were seen once. Sample: blood, either unsorted or a sorted T cell fraction (not recorded which). The source of these receptors is a human donor who was either an allogeneic HSCT recipient or a stem cell or donor lymphocyte infusion donor (not recorded which). It is not recorded whose cells these are; they may come from a transplant donor.

This clonotype was counted only a few times. The chain uses TRBV10-2 and TRBJ2-3; D is unresolved. V was pared by 3 bases and J by 2 bases, with 9 bases between. From germline, CDR1 is WSHSY and CDR2 SAAADI. The CDR3 loop spans 14 amino acids. CDR3 amino acids: CASSDRFITDTQYF. CDR3 bases: TGCGCCAGCAGTGATCGATTCATCACAGATACGCAGTATTTT.

This clonotype was seen repeatedly, ten times or more. This chain links TRBV27 with TRBJ2-3; D not resolved. The CDR3 is 10 amino acids. The V end lost 10 bases, the J end lost 6 bases, and 8 bases lay between the germline ends. Germline V gene data show CDR1 as MNHEY and CDR2 as SMNVEV (reference sequence). The CDR3 nucleotides read TGTGCCATCCCCCTTGATACGCAGTATTTT. It is translated as CAIPLDTQYF.

This clonotype has ten or more counts. The chain couples TRBV12-5 to TRBJ1-1, with a weak D call TRBD1 (5 bases). Trimming took off 0 bases at V and 3 bases at J, with 23 bases between the two ends. Germline V gene data show CDR1 as LGHNT and CDR2 as FRNRAP. This CDR3 has 19 amino acids. The CDR3 spells CASGLVWGKRLGKYTEAFF. DNA of the CDR3: TGTGCTAGTGGTTTGGTATGGGGGAAGCGGTTAGGTAAATACACTGAAGCTTTCTTT.

This chain joins TRBV9 and TRBJ1-3; D unresolved. The CDR3 is 16 amino acids. Germline V lookup: CDR1 SGDLS, CDR2 YYNGEE. V was pared by 4 bases and J by 3 bases, with 17 bases between. CDR3 sequence (DNA): TGTGCCAGCAGCCCCATCGCGGGTACATATGGAAACACCATATATTTT. This gives the protein CASSPIAGTYGNTIYF.

This clonotype was picked up a small number of times. This chain uses TRBV7-2 with TRBJ2-1, with 8 bases aligning to TRBD1. Germline lookup yields CDR1 SGHTA and CDR2 FQGNSA. J gave up 6 bases and V 5 bases, and 12 bases lay outside the gene matches. The CDR3 length is 16 residues. The CDR3 nucleotides read TGTGCCAGCAGCCCACGGACAGGGCGCACAGGCAATGAGCAGTTCTTC. This sequence encodes CASSPRTGRTGNEQFF.

This clonotype was detected a few times. This rearrangement joins TRBV5-4 to TRBJ2-5; 9 bases map to TRBD2. Germline V lookup: CDR1 SGHNT, CDR2 YYREEE (reference sequence). The V gene end was trimmed by 0 bases and the J gene end by 5 bases; junction bases not matched to a gene: 5. The CDR3 runs 15 residues. The CDR3: CASSLDGTSSETQYF. CDR3 bases: TGTGCCAGCAGCTTGGATGGGACTAGCAGCGAGACCCAGTACTTC.

This clonotype was recorded many times. The chain joins TRBV20-1 to TRBJ1-1; D gene uncertain. Germline CDR1 DFQATT, CDR2 SNEGSKA (reference sequence). The length of the CDR3 is 14 residues. V was pared by 5 bases and J by 3 bases, with 16 bases between. The CDR3 sequence is CSARPGSGDTEAFF. The CDR3, as DNA: TGCAGTGCTCGTCCGGGGAGTGGGGACACTGAAGCTTTCTTT.

This clonotype was recorded at least ten times. The CDR3 loop reads CASSLHQETQYF. The CDR3 DNA is TGTGCCAGCAGCCTACATCAAGAGACCCAGTACTTC. The genes are TRBV7-9 and TRBJ2-5, with no clear D. Germline V lookup: CDR1 SEHNR, CDR2 FQNEAQ (reference sequence). The CDR3 spans 12 residues. Trimming took 5 bases from V and 2 from J, leaving 6 bases between them. The full variable domain, with the rest looked up from reference TRBV7-9 and TRBJ2-5, is DTGVSQNPRHKITKRGQNVTFRCDPISEHNRLYWYRQTLGQGPEFLTYFQNEAQLEKSRLLSDRFSAERPKGSFSTLEIQRTEQGDSAMYLCASSLHQETQYFGPGTRLLVL.

This clonotype has more than one count but fewer than ten. The chain uses TRBV28 and TRBJ1-1; 7 nucleotides align to TRBD1. The CDR3 consists of 15 residues. Germline V lookup: CDR1 MDHEN, CDR2 SYDVKM. The V segment lost 5 bases and the J segment 4 bases; nucleotides outside the gene matches: 10. The CDR3 loop reads CASSPRRQGRTEAFF. DNA for the CDR3: TGTGCCAGCAGTCCCCGCCGACAGGGTCGCACTGAAGCTTTCTTT.

This chain joins TRBV7-8 and TRBJ2-1; D gene ambiguous. The CDR3 runs to 19 residues. Trimming removed 1 base at V and 0 bases at J, with 19 bases between. CDR1 is SGHVS, CDR2 FQNEAQ, per germline. The CDR3 sequence: CASSLEAVVHRSSYNEQFF. The CDR3 DNA is TGTGCCAGCAGCTTAGAAGCAGTAGTCCACCGGTCCTCCTACAATGAGCAGTTCTTC.

This clonotype was seen repeatedly, ten times or more. V is TRBV20-1 and J is TRBJ1-2; D not certain. V was shortened by 0 bases and J by 3 bases, with 11 bases between the two germline ends. The CDR3 covers 14 residues. Germline lookup yields CDR1 DFQATT and CDR2 SNEGSKA (reference sequence). The CDR3 loop is CSAREAGLYYGYTF. The CDR3 nucleotides read TGCAGTGCTAGAGAGGCAGGACTTTACTATGGCTACACCTTC.

This clonotype was picked up a small number of times. The chain joins TRBV29-1 to TRBJ2-3, with D possibly TRBD2 on 7 matching bases. Trimming removed 4 bases from V and 5 bases from J, with 16 bases in between. This CDR3 spans 14 amino acids. The germline V gene has CDR1 SQVTM and CDR2 ANQGSEA. The CDR3 DNA follows: TGCAGCGTTGGGGGGGGCAGGGGAGGAGATACGCAGTATTTT. This gives the protein CSVGGGRGGDTQYF.

This clonotype was observed a few times. The chain recombines TRBV13 with TRBJ2-5; D possibly corresponds to TRBD2 (5 bases). The CDR3 consists of 15 residues. Trimming pared 3 bases from V and 4 bases from J, leaving 15 bases between. The germline V gene has CDR1 PRHDT and CDR2 FYEKMQ (reference sequence). DNA of the CDR3: TGTGCCAGCAGCTTGCTTCCGAGCGAGGGAGAGACCCAGTACTTC. Translating it yields CASSLLPSEGETQYF.

This sequence joins TRBV9 and TRBJ2-1; 14 bases map to TRBD2. The CDR3 totals 15 residues. The junction had 2 bases not matched to a gene; V was cut back by 0 bases and J by 9 bases. Germline V lookup: CDR1 SGDLS, CDR2 YYNGEE. The chain's CDR3 is CASSVGLAGGGEQFF. In DNA, the CDR3 is TGTGCCAGCAGCGTAGGACTAGCGGGAGGGGGTGAGCAGTTCTTC.

This clonotype was counted a few times. The V call is TRBV3-1, the J call TRBJ1-1; TRBD1 is a possible D gene (6 bases). V lost 5 bases and J 3 bases, leaving 16 bases between the germline ends. The CDR3 contains 15 residues. Looked up from germline, CDR1 is LGHDT and CDR2 is YNNKEL (reference sequence). The CDR3 coding sequence is TGTGCCAGCAGCGATAAACAGGGTTACGACACTGAAGCTTTCTTT. This encodes CASSDKQGYDTEAFF.

In this sample, this clonotype turned up a few times. V usage is TRBV3-1 and J usage is TRBJ2-2; D remains ambiguous. The CDR3 is 15 amino acids. CDR1 and CDR2 from the germline V gene are LGHDT and YNNKEL (reference sequence). With 5 bases removed from V and 4 bases from J, the gap between germline ends came to 14 bases. The CDR3 loop is CASSLRGLPTGELFF. The CDR3 DNA reads as TGTGCCAGCAGCTTGAGAGGTCTCCCCACCGGGGAGCTGTTTTTT.

This clonotype was observed a few times. V gene TRBV2 combines with J gene TRBJ1-3, with D possibly TRBD1 on 6 matching bases. The CDR3 length is 14 residues. Trimming took off 4 bases at V and 3 bases at J, with 10 bases between the two ends. Per the germline V gene, CDR1 is SNHLY and CDR2 is FYNNEI. CDR3 residues: CASSGQGLGNTIYF. DNA of the CDR3: TGTGCCAGCAGTGGTCAGGGGCTTGGAAACACCATATATTTT.

This clonotype came up many times. The V and J genes are TRBV20-1 and TRBJ1-1; weak D call: TRBD1 (6 bases). Germline CDR1 reads DFQATT; CDR2 reads SNEGSKA (reference sequence). V was trimmed by 6 bases and J by 1 base, leaving 15 bases between them. This CDR3 has 14 residues. CDR3 coding DNA: TGCAGTGCCAGAACTCAGGGGTCGAACACTGAAGCTTTCTTT. It specifies CSARTQGSNTEAFF.